These 28 T cell receptor beta chains came from one sample sequenced in a study of T-cell memory formation after mild COVID-19. TCRdb ran MiXCR on the 5' RACE reads and lists one entry per CDR3 protein. The repertoire has 350,000 to 450,000 distinct CDR3 sequences, approximately 24% of them found once; the top ten carry about 10%. Material for sequencing was PBMCs or a T cell subset sorted from them (not recorded which). All receptors come from an adult woman who had mild COVID-19 (a few samples of this study predate the infection). Cell type and time point are not known.

The chain joins TRBV7-9 to TRBJ2-5; D call uncertain. The V and J ends lost 2 bases and 1 base respectively, with 8 bases between them. The CDR3 has 14 amino acids. Per germline, CDR1 SEHNR and CDR2 FQNEAQ (reference sequence). Here the CDR3 reads CASSLTDIQETQYF. For the CDR3, the DNA is TGTGCCAGCAGCTTAACCGATATCCAAGAGACCCAGTACTTC.

The chain joins TRBV10-3 to TRBJ2-5, with D perhaps TRBD1 or TRBD2 (5 bases each). Germline-derived CDR1 and CDR2 are ENHRY and SYGVKD. Trimming stripped 0 bases from V and 4 bases from J, with 9 bases between. The CDR3 totals 14 residues. CDR3 nucleotides: TGTGCCATCAGTGAGTCCCCTGGGGGAGAGACCCAGTACTTC. Translation gives CAISESPGGETQYF.

The chain carries TRBV12-3 or TRBV12-4 and TRBJ1-5; tentative D call: TRBD1 (5 bases). V was cut by 6 bases and J by 5 bases, with 14 bases left in between. CDR3 size: 14 residues. Here the CDR3 reads CASSPLGVDQPQHF. DNA for the CDR3: TGTGCCAGCAGCCCTTTAGGGGTAGATCAGCCCCAGCATTTT.

This clonotype has a handful of counts. The V gene is TRBV7-9, the J gene TRBJ2-2, with 8 nucleotides matching TRBD1. The CDR3 runs 16 residues. In germline, CDR1 is SEHNR, CDR2 FQNEAQ (reference sequence). The V and J ends lost 4 bases and 1 base, in that order; junction bases with no gene match: 5. CDR3 in amino acids: CASSYWTGMNTGELFF. CDR3 DNA: TGTGCCAGCAGCTACTGGACAGGGATGAACACCGGGGAGCTGTTTTTT.

The chain employs TRBV9 and TRBJ1-6; 7 bases are shared with TRBD1. Germline CDR1 reads SGDLS; CDR2 reads YYNGEE. The CDR3 sequence is 15 residues long. With 4 bases clipped from V and 7 bases from J, the junction kept 8 bases outside the gene matches. The CDR3 DNA reads as TGTGCCAGCAGCCTAACAGGGGTTTGGAATTCACCCCTCCACTTT. This gives the protein CASSLTGVWNSPLHF.

The V gene is TRBV12-3 or TRBV12-4, the J gene TRBJ2-7, with 10 bases matching TRBD2. With 6 bases clipped from V and 0 bases from J, the junction kept 26 bases outside the gene matches. The CDR3 totals 22 residues. This CDR3 reads CASRPQGGLVGLAVPSSYEQYF. DNA for the CDR3: TGTGCCAGCAGGCCCCAGGGGGGGCTCGTCGGACTAGCGGTCCCAAGCTCCTACGAGCAGTACTTC.

V is TRBV29-1 and J is TRBJ1-1; 8 nucleotides agree with TRBD1. Trimming took 4 bases from V and 5 from J; bases not matched to a gene: 9. This CDR3 is built from 14 residues. Germline lookup yields CDR1 SQVTM and CDR2 ANQGSEA. CDR3 DNA: TGCAGCGTTGTTCCCTATACAGGGGGGACTGAAGCTTTCTTT. This gives the protein CSVVPYTGGTEAFF.

The V call is TRBV6-6, the J call TRBJ1-1, with 7 bases identical to TRBD1. This CDR3 has 15 amino acids. CDR1 and CDR2 from the germline V gene are MNHNY and SVGAGI (reference sequence). V was clipped by 0 bases and J by 3 bases; unmatched bases: 4. The DNA for the CDR3 is TGTGCCAGCAGTTACTCCCAGACAGGGCACACTGAAGCTTTCTTT. It is translated as CASSYSQTGHTEAFF.

This clonotype has just a few counts. The rearrangement joins TRBV24-1 to TRBJ2-3; 7 bases are shared with TRBD1. This CDR3 spans 17 amino acids. CDR1 is KGHDR, CDR2 SFDVKD, per germline. J lost 2 bases, V lost 1 base, and 8 bases had no gene match. CDR3 coding DNA: TGTGCCACCAGTGATTTCCTTGGGACAGATCACACAGATACGCAGTATTTT. It encodes CATSDFLGTDHTDTQYF.

This chain uses TRBV7-2 with TRBJ2-7; 12 bases map to TRBD1. With V trimmed by 1 base and J by 7 bases, 5 bases remained unmatched. From germline, CDR1 is SGHTA and CDR2 FQGNSA. This CDR3 has 15 amino acids. The CDR3 reads CASSLGGTGGREQYF. CDR3 sequence (DNA): TGTGCCAGCAGCTTAGGAGGGACAGGGGGCAGGGAGCAGTACTTC.

The rearrangement uses TRBV4-3 and TRBJ1-5; D gene uncertain. Trimming removed 0 bases at V and 5 bases at J, with 11 bases between. This CDR3 is 15 amino acids long. The V gene's germline CDR1 is LGHNA and CDR2 YSLEER. Here the CDR3 reads CASSQDFTEYQPQHF. CDR3 DNA: TGCGCCAGCAGCCAAGATTTCACAGAATATCAGCCCCAGCATTTT.

This chain links TRBV21-1 with TRBJ1-5. TRBV21-1 is given as a pseudogene. The CDR3 consists of 15 residues. The CDR3 DNA reads TGTGCCAGCAGCAGTACTCCGGAGAGCAATCAGCCCCAGCATTTT. As protein: CASSSTPESNQPQHF.

Only a few counts were recorded for this clonotype. This chain connects TRBV20-1 to TRBJ2-5; 9 nucleotides agree with TRBD2. This CDR3 comprises 13 residues. V shed 0 bases and J 14 bases; nucleotides not matched to a gene: 10. CDR1 is DFQATT, CDR2 SNEGSKA, per germline (reference sequence). CDR3 coding DNA: TGCAGTGCTAGAGAGACCATAGCGGGACTAGCTTACTTC. Its protein product is CSARETIAGLAYF.

V is TRBV4-1 and J is TRBJ2-7, with D perhaps given as TRBD1 or TRBD2 (6 bases each). The CDR3 is 16 amino acids. Trimming removed 1 base at V and 5 bases at J, with 18 bases between. Germline values: CDR1 MGHRA, CDR2 YSYEKL. CDR3 bases: TGCGCCAGCAGCCAAGTAGGAGGGGGTCGAGGGAACGAGCAGTACTTC. Amino acid sequence: CASSQVGGGRGNEQYF.

The chain is built from TRBV20-1 and TRBJ2-7, with TRBD2 matching 8 bases. Per the germline V gene, CDR1 is DFQATT and CDR2 is SNEGSKA (reference sequence). CDR3 length: 14 amino acids. V lost 6 bases, J lost 4 bases, and 11 bases stayed unmatched. CDR3 coding DNA: TGCAGTGCCAGAACCCGACTAGCGCGGTACGAGCAGTACTTC. Its protein product is CSARTRLARYEQYF.

This clonotype occurred a few times. The V call is TRBV20-1, the J call TRBJ2-1; D is ambiguous. The germline V gene encodes CDR1 DFQATT and CDR2 SNEGSKA (reference sequence). CDR3 length: 13 residues. V was cut by 6 bases and J by 1 base, with 10 bases left in between. DNA of the CDR3: TGCAGTGCCACGGAGAAATCCTACAATGAGCAGTTCTTC. This encodes CSATEKSYNEQFF.

The V gene is TRBV2, the J gene TRBJ1-2; the D is unclear. Germline V gene lookup returns CDR1 SNHLY and CDR2 FYNNEI. V was shortened by 2 bases and J by 4 bases, with 8 bases between the two germline ends. The CDR3 is 13 residues long. CDR3 sequence reads: CASSELRTYGYTF. The CDR3 DNA reads TGTGCCAGCAGTGAACTACGAACCTATGGCTACACCTTC.

This clonotype was seen a few times. Here the CDR3 reads CASSWTDTTYEQYF. CDR3 nucleotide sequence: TGCGCCAGCAGCTGGACGGATACGACCTACGAGCAGTACTTC. The J gene is TRBJ2-7, the V gene TRBV5-1; D ambiguous. Trimming pared 3 bases from V and 2 bases from J, leaving 12 bases between. The CDR3 spans 14 residues. Germline V gives CDR1 SGHRS, CDR2 YFSETQ.

The CDR3 DNA is TGCAGCGTTGAATCGGCAGGGAGAAAAGCTGAAGCTTTCTTT. The encoded protein is CSVESAGRKAEAFF. V usage is TRBV29-1 and J usage is TRBJ1-1; the D gene is possibly TRBD1 (5 bases). Trimming took 2 bases from V and 6 from J, leaving 16 bases between them. The V gene's germline CDR1 is SQVTM and CDR2 ANQGSEA. The CDR3 is 14 amino acids.

The chain combines TRBV12-3 or TRBV12-4 with TRBJ2-6, with D possibly TRBD1 on 6 matching bases. V was clipped by 5 bases and J by 4 bases, with 12 bases between them. The CDR3 is 15 residues long. The CDR3 loop is CASSIPGVGANVLTF. CDR3 DNA sequence: TGTGCCAGCAGTATCCCAGGGGTAGGGGCCAACGTCCTGACTTTC.

The table lists this clonotype with many counts. The chain has TRBV12-3 or TRBV12-4 and TRBJ2-2; no clear D gene. The CDR3 length is 14 residues. Trimming shortened V by 2 bases and J by 1 base, and 5 bases separated the two germline ends. The DNA of the CDR3 is TGTGCCAGCAGTTTAATGCGGAACACCGGGGAGCTGTTTTTT. Encoded protein: CASSLMRNTGELFF.

The V and J genes are TRBV27 and TRBJ2-1; 8 positions agree with TRBD2. This CDR3 contains 15 residues. Germline-derived CDR1 and CDR2 are MNHEY and SMNVEV (reference sequence). After removal of 4 bases from V and 4 bases from J, the junction contained 6 bases not matched to a gene. The chain's CDR3 is CASSWGGGPYNEQFF. CDR3 DNA sequence: TGTGCCAGCAGTTGGGGCGGGGGGCCGTACAATGAGCAGTTCTTC.

This clonotype showed up just a few times. The genes are TRBV7-6 and TRBJ2-3; the match to TRBD2 covers 11 bases. CDR1 and CDR2 (germline): SGHVS, FNYEAQ. The CDR3 has 15 amino acids. The trim removed 5 bases at V and 2 bases at J, leaving 3 bases unmatched. CDR3 coding DNA: TGTGCCAGCAGCCTTAGCGGGGGGGTCACAGATACGCAGTATTTT. Its protein product is CASSLSGGVTDTQYF.

Only a few counts were recorded for this clonotype. The chain is built from TRBV4-1 and TRBJ2-3; D uncertain. The CDR3 is 11 residues long. Germline CDR1 MGHRA, CDR2 YSYEKL. V was trimmed by 5 bases and J by 4 bases, leaving 4 bases between them. The chain's CDR3 is CASSKSDTQYF. The CDR3 nucleotides read TGCGCCAGCAGCAAATCAGATACGCAGTATTTT.

This clonotype has a handful of counts. The chain links TRBV29-1 to TRBJ2-1, with D unresolved. With 7 bases removed from V and 4 bases from J, the gap between germline ends came to 14 bases. The CDR3 length is 13 residues. Germline CDR1 SQVTM, CDR2 ANQGSEA. The CDR3 loop is CSGVGPDYNEQFF. CDR3 bases: TGCAGCGGCGTCGGCCCAGATTACAATGAGCAGTTCTTC.

This chain links TRBV5-1 with TRBJ1-1; D is possibly TRBD1 (6 bases). The germline V and J ends were trimmed by 2 bases and 6 bases, with 17 bases remaining between them. The CDR3 has 15 amino acids. CDR1 is SGHRS and CDR2 is YFSETQ in the germline V gene. Here the CDR3 reads CASSFLGGPGAEAFF. The CDR3 nucleotides read TGCGCCAGCAGCTTCCTCGGGGGCCCGGGCGCTGAAGCTTTCTTT.

This clonotype was observed at least ten times. The DNA for the CDR3 is TGCAGTGCTAGAGCCGAAGCGGGGACATACAATGAGCAGTTCTTC. Amino acids: CSARAEAGTYNEQFF. V is TRBV20-1 and J is TRBJ2-1; the D gene is possibly TRBD2 (7 bases). CDR1 and CDR2 (germline): DFQATT, SNEGSKA (reference sequence). This CDR3 is 15 amino acids long. Trimming cost V 1 base and J 4 bases, with 14 bases left between them.

This clonotype occurred a few times. V is TRBV7-8 and J is TRBJ2-7; D unclear. Germline-derived CDR1 and CDR2 are SGHVS and FQNEAQ. V lost 4 bases to trimming and J lost 2 bases, with 15 bases between them. CDR3 length: 15 amino acids. CDR3 protein: CASSSTFLGAYEQYF. In DNA form, the CDR3 reads TGTGCCAGCAGCTCAACCTTCCTGGGCGCCTACGAGCAGTACTTC.